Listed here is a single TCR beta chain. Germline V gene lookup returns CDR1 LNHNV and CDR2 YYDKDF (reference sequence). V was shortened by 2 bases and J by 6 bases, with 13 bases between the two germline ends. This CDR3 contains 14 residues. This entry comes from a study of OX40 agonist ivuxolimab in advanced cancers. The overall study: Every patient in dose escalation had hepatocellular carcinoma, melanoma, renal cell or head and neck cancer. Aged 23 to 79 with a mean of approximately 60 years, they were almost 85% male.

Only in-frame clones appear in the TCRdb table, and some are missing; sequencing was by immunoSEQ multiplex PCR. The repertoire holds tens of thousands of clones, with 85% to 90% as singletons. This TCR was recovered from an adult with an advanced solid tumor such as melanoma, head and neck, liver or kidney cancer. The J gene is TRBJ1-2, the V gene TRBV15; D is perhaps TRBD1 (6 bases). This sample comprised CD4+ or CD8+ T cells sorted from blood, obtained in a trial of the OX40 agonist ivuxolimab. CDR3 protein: CATSRNTGFDGYTF. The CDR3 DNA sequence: TGTGCCACCAGCAGAAACACAGGGTTCGATGGCTACACCTTC.